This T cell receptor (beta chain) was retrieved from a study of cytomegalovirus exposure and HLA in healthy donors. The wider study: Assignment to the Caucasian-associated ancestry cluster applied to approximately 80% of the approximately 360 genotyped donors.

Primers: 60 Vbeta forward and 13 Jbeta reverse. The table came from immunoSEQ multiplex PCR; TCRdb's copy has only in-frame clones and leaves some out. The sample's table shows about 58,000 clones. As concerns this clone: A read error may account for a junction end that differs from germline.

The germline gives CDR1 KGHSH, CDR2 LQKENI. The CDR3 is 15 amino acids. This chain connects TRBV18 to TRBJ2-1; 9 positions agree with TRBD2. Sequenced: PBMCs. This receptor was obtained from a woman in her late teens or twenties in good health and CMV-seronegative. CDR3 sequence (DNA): TGTGCCAGCTCACGGGGACTAGCCTCCGACAATGAGCAGTTCTTC. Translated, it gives CASSRGLASDNEQFF.